Included here is one TCR beta chain sequence, with context. The sample originates from a study of blood T cell repertoires in COVID-19. Background on the study: Material from acute and convalescent COVID-19 was sourced from the United States, Italy and Spain.

Original processing notes: Reference gene primer amplification gave nucleated cell count estimates. Sequencing used immunoSEQ multiplex PCR; TCRdb keeps in-frame clones, though not all of them. V and J calls and clone size are as listed in that table; D and trimming were resolved from the DNA. The sample yields 250,000 to 300,000 clones, 85% to 90% seen once. With 3 bases removed from V and 8 bases from J, the gap between germline ends came to 10 bases. The CDR3 consists of 13 residues. The receptor was derived from a middle-aged woman who had recovered from COVID-19. Source material: peripheral blood. The chain recombines TRBV12-3 or TRBV12-4 with TRBJ1-4, with D tentatively TRBD1 (6 bases). CDR3 amino acids: CASSFLRGEKLFF. The CDR3, as DNA: TGTGCCAGCAGTTTTCTGAGGGGGGAAAAACTGTTTTTT.